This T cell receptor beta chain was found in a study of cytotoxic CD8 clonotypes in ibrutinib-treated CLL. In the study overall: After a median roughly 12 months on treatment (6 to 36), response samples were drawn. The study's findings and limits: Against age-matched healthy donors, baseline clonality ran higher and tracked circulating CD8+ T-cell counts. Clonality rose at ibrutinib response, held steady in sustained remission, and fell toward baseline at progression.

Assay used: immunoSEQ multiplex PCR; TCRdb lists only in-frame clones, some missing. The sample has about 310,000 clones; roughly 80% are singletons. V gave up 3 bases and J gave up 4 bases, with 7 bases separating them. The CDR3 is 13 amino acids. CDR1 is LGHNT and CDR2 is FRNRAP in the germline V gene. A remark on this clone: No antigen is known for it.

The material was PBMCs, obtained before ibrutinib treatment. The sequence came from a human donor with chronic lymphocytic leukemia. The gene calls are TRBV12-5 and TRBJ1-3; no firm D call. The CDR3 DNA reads TGTGCTAGTGGTTTTGTGGGGGGAAACACCATATATTTT. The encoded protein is CASGFVGGNTIYF.